Listed below are T cell receptor beta chains from one sample, sequenced in a study of T cell responses to AZD1222 COVID-19 vaccine. TCRdb keeps only in-frame clones here, not all; method: immunoSEQ multiplex PCR. Here the sample spans approximately 120,000 clones, around nine tenths being singletons. Sequences were derived from peripheral blood, sampled on day 0 of AZD1222 vaccination. The receptor source for this set is an adult in good health. The CDR3 runs from the conserved cysteine through the conserved F or W. The D gene is left open where the match is weak. Clone size is shown for a subset of rows, as once, few, many or a class of expanded clone.

TRBD2	-	TRBV5-1	TRBJ2-2	CASSPTGGAVGELFF	TGCGCCAGCAGCCCCACGGGAGGGGCGGTCGGGGAGCTGTTTTTT
-	once	TRBV6-5	TRBJ1-5	CASQADGNQPQHF	TGTGCCAGCCAGGCGGATGGCAATCAGCCCCAGCATTTT
TRBD2	-	TRBV24-1	TRBJ2-1	CATSDPGIAGVEQFF	TGTGCCACCAGTGATCCCGGGATAGCGGGGGTTGAGCAGTTCTTC
-	few	TRBV11-2	TRBJ1-4	CASSLGRGEKLFF	TGTGCCAGCAGCTTAGGGAGGGGAGAAAAACTGTTTTTT
-	-	TRBV11-3	TRBJ1-2	CASSLDGSSNYGYTF	TGTGCCAGCAGCTTAGATGGTAGCAGTAACTATGGCTACACCTTC
TRBD1	-	TRBV5-8	TRBJ1-5	CASSWSPQGAGNQPQHF	TGTGCCAGCAGCTGGAGCCCCCAGGGGGCAGGCAATCAGCCCCAGCATTTT
TRBD2	-	TRBV5-4	TRBJ2-1	CASSLGLAYEQFF	TGTGCCAGCAGCCTGGGACTAGCGTACGAGCAGTTCTTC
TRBD1	-	TRBV4-3	TRBJ2-2	CASSQGPGQGAPGELFF	TGCGCCAGCAGCCAAGGGCCCGGACAGGGGGCCCCCGGGGAGCTGTTTTTT
TRBD1	-	TRBV27	TRBJ1-1	CASSLVGQGRSEAFF	TGTGCCAGCAGTTTAGTGGGACAGGGGAGATCTGAAGCTTTCTTT
-	-	TRBV5-4	TRBJ2-3	CASSNLAGTDTQYF	TGTGCCAGCAGCAACTTGGCTGGCACAGATACGCAGTATTTT
-	-	TRBV6-2/TRBV6-3	TRBJ1-6	CASRQDGPAHSPLHF	TGTGCCAGCCGCCAGGACGGCCCCGCTCATTCACCCCTCCACTTT
-	-	TRBV2	TRBJ1-5	CASSEHPGTILQHF	TGTGCCAGCAGCGAACACCCGGGGACGATTCTCCAGCATTTT
-	-	TRBV19	TRBJ1-5	CASSIGGPQHF	TGTGCCAGTAGTATAGGTGGCCCCCAGCATTTT
-	-	TRBV3-1/TRBV3-2	TRBJ2-5	CASLKAGKETQYF	TGTGCCAGCCTCAAGGCGGGAAAAGAGACCCAGTACTTC
-	-	TRBV5-1	TRBJ1-1	CASSLEAGRGTEAFF	TGCGCCAGCAGCTTGGAGGCAGGGCGGGGGACTGAAGCTTTCTTT
TRBD1	-	TRBV5-6	TRBJ1-1	CASSLWTGPNTEAFF	TGTGCCAGCAGCTTGTGGACAGGCCCGAACACTGAAGCTTTCTTT
-	-	TRBV30	TRBJ1-4	CAWPFVRPGRKKLFF	TGTGCCTGGCCGTTTGTTAGGCCCGGTCGGAAAAAACTGTTTTTT
-	-	TRBV6-5	TRBJ1-1	CASSPGTRREAFF	TGTGCCAGCAGCCCCGGGACTCGACGGGAAGCTTTCTTT
TRBD1	few	TRBV19	TRBJ2-1	CASGGQGQINEQFF	TGTGCCAGTGGGGGACAGGGGCAGATCAATGAGCAGTTCTTC
-	-	TRBV20-1	TRBJ2-3	CSQGFADTQYF	TGCAGCCAGGGGTTCGCAGATACGCAGTATTTT
-	-	TRBV5-6	TRBJ1-6	CASSSPARGSPLHF	TGTGCCAGCAGTTCCCCTGCCCGGGGTTCACCCCTCCACTTT
TRBD1	few	TRBV7-2	TRBJ2-3	CASSLWGQLTDTQYF	TGTGCCAGCAGCCTTTGGGGACAGCTCACAGATACGCAGTATTTT
-	-	TRBV27	TRBJ1-5	CASRIGGANQPQHF	TGTGCCAGCAGAATAGGGGGGGCCAATCAGCCCCAGCATTTT
TRBD1	-	TRBV2	TRBJ2-3	CASSYRGSTDTQYF	TGTGCCAGCAGTTACAGGGGGAGCACAGATACGCAGTATTTT
-	-	TRBV15	TRBJ1-6	CATSRANGAQSYNSPLHF	TGTGCCACCAGCAGGGCCAACGGGGCGCAGTCCTATAATTCACCCCTCCACTTT
-	-	TRBV19	TRBJ2-2	CASSIAVTGELFF	TGTGCCAGTAGTATTGCGGTAACCGGGGAGCTGTTTTTT
TRBD2	-	TRBV15	TRBJ2-5	CATSRVRLAGSETQYF	TGTGCCACCAGCAGAGTAAGACTAGCGGGGTCAGAGACCCAGTACTTC
-	-	TRBV5-4	TRBJ1-2	CASSFLGGRLAGYTF	TGTGCCAGCAGCTTCTTGGGAGGACGGCTCGCGGGCTACACCTTC
-	-	TRBV30	TRBJ1-1	CAWRGAMGEEAFF	TGTGCCTGGCGGGGGGCGATGGGGGAGGAAGCTTTCTTT
-	-	TRBV11-3	TRBJ1-5	CASSLGAGDQPQHF	TGTGCCAGCAGCTTAGGGGCGGGGGATCAGCCCCAGCATTTT
-	-	TRBV5-6	TRBJ1-5	CASSLTGKNQPQHF	TGTGCCAGCAGCTTGACAGGAAAGAATCAGCCCCAGCATTTT
TRBD2	-	TRBV9	TRBJ2-1	CASSHQGLTSYNEQFF	TGTGCCAGCAGCCATCAGGGACTAACCTCCTACAATGAGCAGTTCTTC
-	-	TRBV15	TRBJ2-5	CATSSEEGVQTQYF	TGTGCCACCAGCAGCGAGGAGGGGGTCCAGACCCAGTACTTC
-	-	TRBV9	TRBJ1-6	CASSADTHSTSPLHF	TGTGCCAGCAGCGCAGACACCCATTCCACTTCACCCCTCCACTTT
TRBD2	-	TRBV27	TRBJ2-3	CASSFSGGTDTQYF	TGTGCCAGCAGTTTTAGCGGGGGCACAGATACGCAGTATTTT
-	-	TRBV12-2	TRBJ1-3	CASRLVVHSGNTIYF	TGTGCAAGTCGCTTAGTGGTACATTCTGGAAACACCATATATTTT
-	-	TRBV3-1/TRBV3-2	TRBJ1-4	CASSQRGAGSNEKLFF	TGTGCCAGCAGCCAGCGGGGCGCGGGTTCGAATGAAAAACTGTTTTTT
-	-	TRBV2	TRBJ1-2	CASRAGARSGYTF	TGTGCCAGCAGGGCAGGGGCTCGAAGCGGCTACACCTTC
TRBD1	once	TRBV28	TRBJ1-2	CASSSSRDRVHAGGYTF	TGTGCCAGCAGTTCGTCCCGGGACAGGGTGCATGCGGGGGGCTACACCTTC
-	-	TRBV13	TRBJ1-2	CASSLLRQVSPNYGYTF	TGTGCCAGCAGCTTACTTCGGCAGGTGTCCCCTAACTATGGCTACACCTTC
TRBD1	-	TRBV29-1	TRBJ2-7	CSVQIRDRGFIDEQYF	TGCAGCGTCCAAATCCGGGACAGGGGCTTTATCGACGAGCAGTACTTC
TRBD1	-	TRBV5-4	TRBJ1-6	CASTSGQYNSPLHF	TGTGCCAGCACCTCGGGACAGTATAATTCACCCCTCCACTTT
TRBD2	-	TRBV6-5	TRBJ2-3	CASSVLAGGPDTQYF	TGTGCCAGCAGCGTCCTAGCGGGAGGGCCGGATACGCAGTATTTT
-	-	TRBV18	TRBJ1-1	CASSTGEQGYEAFF	TGTGCCAGCTCAACCGGAGAGCAGGGATATGAAGCTTTCTTT
-	once	TRBV19	TRBJ2-3	CASRARRYTDTQYF	TGTGCCAGTAGGGCTAGGCGGTACACAGATACGCAGTATTTT
-	-	TRBV21-1	TRBJ2-3	CASSRGTDTQYF	TGTGCCAGCAGCAGGGGTACAGATACGCAGTATTTT
-	-	TRBV2	TRBJ1-2	CASRGQNYGYTF	TGTGCCAGCAGAGGACAGAACTATGGCTACACCTTC
-	few	TRBV6-5	TRBJ1-1	CASSAGMNTEAFF	TGTGCCAGCTCGGCAGGCATGAACACTGAAGCTTTCTTT
TRBD1	-	TRBV5-4	TRBJ2-4	CASSYEQGIAKNIQYF	TGTGCCAGCAGCTACGAACAGGGGATAGCCAAAAACATTCAGTACTTC
TRBD1	few	TRBV9	TRBJ1-6	CASSVYDRESSPLHF	TGTGCCAGCAGCGTCTACGACAGGGAAAGTTCACCCCTCCACTTT
-	once	TRBV9	TRBJ1-6	CASSLTDYNSPLHF	TGTGCCAGCAGCCTCACCGATTATAATTCACCCCTCCACTTT
TRBD1	-	TRBV9	TRBJ2-5	CASSVGTATQETQYF	TGTGCCAGCAGCGTGGGGACAGCCACCCAAGAGACCCAGTACTTC
-	-	TRBV18	TRBJ2-2	CASSSKTFTGELFF	TGTGCCAGCTCATCAAAGACCTTCACCGGGGAGCTGTTTTTT
-	-	TRBV27	TRBJ2-2	CASSHSRGTTGELFF	TGTGCCAGCAGTCACTCTCGGGGGACCACCGGGGAGCTGTTTTTT
TRBD2	-	TRBV11-3	TRBJ2-1	CASSSEAGVDEQFF	TGTGCCAGCAGCTCAGAAGCGGGAGTGGATGAGCAGTTCTTC
-	-	TRBV19	TRBJ1-6	CASSIEGAGNSPLHF	TGTGCCAGTAGTATAGAGGGTGCGGGTAATTCACCCCTCCACTTT
-	-	TRBV6-5	TRBJ1-2	CASSSSYGYTF	TGTGCCAGCAGCTCTTCCTATGGCTACACCTTC
TRBD2	-	TRBV12-3/TRBV12-4	TRBJ2-7	CASSTSGSEQYF	TGTGCCAGCAGTACTAGCGGAAGCGAGCAGTACTTC